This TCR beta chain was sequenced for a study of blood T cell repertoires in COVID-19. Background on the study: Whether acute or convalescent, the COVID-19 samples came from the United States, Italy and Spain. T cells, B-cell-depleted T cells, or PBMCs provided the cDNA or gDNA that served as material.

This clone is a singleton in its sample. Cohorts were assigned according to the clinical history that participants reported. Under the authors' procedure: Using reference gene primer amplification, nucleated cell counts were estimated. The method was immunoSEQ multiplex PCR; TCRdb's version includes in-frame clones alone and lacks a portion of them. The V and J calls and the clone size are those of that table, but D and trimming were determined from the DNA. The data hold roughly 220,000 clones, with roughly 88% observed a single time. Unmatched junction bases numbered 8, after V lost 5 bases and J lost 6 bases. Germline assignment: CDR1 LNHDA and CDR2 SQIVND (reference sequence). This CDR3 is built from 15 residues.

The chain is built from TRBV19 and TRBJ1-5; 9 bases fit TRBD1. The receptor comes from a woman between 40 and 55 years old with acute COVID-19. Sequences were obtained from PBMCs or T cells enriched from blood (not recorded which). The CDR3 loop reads CASSFTGGRGQPQHF. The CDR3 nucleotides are TGTGCCAGTAGTTTCACAGGGGGCCGTGGTCAGCCCCAGCATTTT.